The source of this TCR beta chain is a study of post-analysis software for immune sequencing data. This CDR3 is 16 amino acids long. V shed 5 bases and J 0 bases; nucleotides not matched to a gene: 6. CDR1 is MDHEN and CDR2 is SYDVKM in the germline V gene. This clonotype was recorded a few times. Antigen unknown. The authors incorporated unique molecular identifiers into the TCR beta cDNA libraries. Each CDR3 protein gets one entry after TCRdb re-called the PCR reads with MiXCR. The sample has hundreds of thousands of distinct CDR3 sequences, about 32% seen once; the top ten hold more than 0.55%. Findings and caveats of the study: Among 4 or 5 TRBV segments more frequent in patients than controls were TRBV5-6, TRBV5-1 and TRBV20-1.

This chain joins TRBV28 and TRBJ2-3; the match to TRBD1 covers 9 bases. This sequence was found in a girl between 5 and 17 years old with multiple sclerosis. What was sequenced was blood. The CDR3 DNA reads TGTGCCAGCAGTACGGGACAGGGTGCTAGCACAGATACGCAGTATTTT. It specifies CASSTGQGASTDTQYF.